These 7 T cell receptor beta chains were all obtained from the same sample, sequenced in a study of siplizumab effects on memory and regulatory T cells. Method: immunoSEQ multiplex PCR; TCRdb's copy keeps in-frame clones and lacks some. The data hold around 95,000 clones, with approximately 94% observed a single time. Sequences were obtained from non-Treg CD4+ T cells sorted from blood. The receptor set was obtained from a human donor in good health.

The gene calls are TRBV5-1 and TRBJ2-7; D not certain. Trimming removed 0 bases from V and 3 bases from J, with 7 bases in between. The CDR3 is 13 residues long. Germline CDR1 SGHRS, CDR2 YFSETQ. CDR3 amino acids: CASSLDGYYEQYF. The CDR3 bases are TGCGCCAGCAGCTTGGATGGCTACTACGAGCAGTACTTC.

This clone appeared a single time. The chain links TRBV19 to TRBJ2-1; 7 bases line up with TRBD2. The CDR3 consists of 17 residues. Germline lookup yields CDR1 LNHDA and CDR2 SQIVND (reference sequence). V lost 2 bases, J lost 0 bases, and 7 bases stayed unmatched. In DNA, the CDR3 is TGTGCCAGTAGTATAAGGGGTGGCGGGAGCTCCTACAATGAGCAGTTCTTC. Translating gives CASSIRGGGSSYNEQFF.

J is TRBJ2-1 and V is TRBV14; TRBD2 agrees at 10 bases. This CDR3 has 23 amino acids. With 1 base clipped from V and 3 bases from J, the junction kept 24 bases outside the gene matches. Germline CDR1 is SGHDN and CDR2 is FVKESK. DNA of the CDR3: TGTGCCAGCAGCCAAGCCAGGGGGACACCCGTGGGTCCTAGCGGGAGATTCTACAATGAGCAGTTCTTC. It codes for CASSQARGTPVGPSGRFYNEQFF.

V is TRBV2 and J is TRBJ2-1; 7 positions agree with TRBD2. The CDR3 sequence is 13 residues long. The V segment lost 6 bases and the J segment 7 bases; nucleotides outside the gene matches: 6. Germline values: CDR1 SNHLY, CDR2 FYNNEI. CDR3 DNA: TGTGCCAGCAGAGGACTAGTTAAAAATGAGCAGTTCTTC. Amino acids: CASRGLVKNEQFF.

The chain joins TRBV28 to TRBJ1-5; D unresolved. CDR1 is MDHEN and CDR2 is SYDVKM in the germline V gene. The length of the CDR3 is 16 residues. Trimming took off 1 base at V and 1 base at J, with 11 bases between the two ends. The CDR3 sequence: CASSLLVELSNQPQHF. CDR3 DNA: TGTGCCAGCAGTTTATTGGTGGAGTTAAGCAATCAGCCCCAGCATTTT.

The rearrangement uses TRBV7-3 and TRBJ2-7, with 12 bases identical to TRBD2. The J segment lost 0 bases and the V segment lost 2 bases, leaving 8 bases of the junction unmatched. The CDR3 length is 18 residues. Germline-derived CDR1 and CDR2 are SGHTA and FQGTGA. The CDR3 protein is CASSLYPQTSGSSYEQYF. CDR3 DNA sequence: TGTGCCAGCAGCTTATACCCACAGACTAGCGGGAGCTCCTACGAGCAGTACTTC.

The rearrangement links TRBV11-2 to TRBJ2-3; TRBD2 matches at 12 bases. V was pared by 2 bases and J by 2 bases, with 8 bases of the junction left unmatched. This CDR3 is 18 amino acids long. The germline V gene encodes CDR1 SGHAT and CDR2 FQNNGV. The CDR3 DNA reads TGTGCCAGCAGCTTAAGGGGACTAGCGGGTTCCTCCACAGATACGCAGTATTTT. It translates to CASSLRGLAGSSTDTQYF.